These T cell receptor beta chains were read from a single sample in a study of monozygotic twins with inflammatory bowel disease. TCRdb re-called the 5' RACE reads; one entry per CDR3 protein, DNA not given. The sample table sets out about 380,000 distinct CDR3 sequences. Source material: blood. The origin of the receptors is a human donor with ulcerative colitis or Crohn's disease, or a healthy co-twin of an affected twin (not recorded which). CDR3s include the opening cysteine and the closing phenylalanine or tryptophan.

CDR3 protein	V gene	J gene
CASTLYPGHNSNQPQHF	TRBV6-1	TRBJ1-5
CSVPGTGAPGELFF	TRBV29-1	TRBJ2-2
CASSELGYFDQPQYF	TRBV2	TRBJ1-5
CASSLYGQHNEKLFF	TRBV13	TRBJ1-4
CASRQGANNSPLHF	TRBV12-3/TRBV12-4	TRBJ1-6
CAISEHTGELFF	TRBV10-3	TRBJ2-2
CASTPRDRGRNQPQHF	TRBV6-2/TRBV6-3	TRBJ1-5
CAINGQGRTDTQYF	TRBV10-3	TRBJ2-3
CSARGQGLSTLHF	TRBV20-1	TRBJ1-6
CSVSDRDALGYEQYF	TRBV20-1	TRBJ2-7
CASTTKTEYNEQFF	TRBV5-4	TRBJ2-1
CASSEPTGIGTYEQYF	TRBV5-1	TRBJ2-7
CSVEGTSTYNEQFF	TRBV29-1	TRBJ2-1
CSASSTGSYNSPLHF	TRBV20-1	TRBJ1-6
CASSPGLAFSTDTQYF	TRBV27	TRBJ2-3
CASSPARRGLNQPQHF	TRBV6-2/TRBV6-3	TRBJ1-5
CASSLGTHYGYTF	TRBV5-1	TRBJ1-2
CASSLSPNTEAFF	TRBV27	TRBJ1-1
CASSLQGATVYTEAFF	TRBV5-1	TRBJ1-1
CASSALGQGRYEQYF	TRBV9	TRBJ2-7
CASSPDEPSYEQYF	TRBV7-8	TRBJ2-7
CASRSRGGANTGELFF	TRBV12-3/TRBV12-4	TRBJ2-2
CASSHVVGGGTDTQYF	TRBV4-3	TRBJ2-3
CASSSQGSGTDTQYF	TRBV7-2	TRBJ2-3
CASSSRTSGGSYNEQFF	TRBV11-2	TRBJ2-1
CASNLQGSSGYTF	TRBV12-3/TRBV12-4	TRBJ1-2
CASSLLRGYGYNEQFF	TRBV5-4	TRBJ2-1
CASSLLTGTGGGLFF	TRBV4-3	TRBJ1-4
CASSLRGRGGTPLFF	TRBV18	TRBJ2-1
CASSSGQGTYNEQFF	TRBV5-1	TRBJ2-1
CASSVQGRNTGELFF	TRBV9	TRBJ2-2
CASRYQGFGDQTQYF	TRBV6-5	TRBJ2-5
CSARQRQGNTGELFF	TRBV20-1	TRBJ2-2
CSATWRNQPQHF	TRBV20-1	TRBJ1-5
CASSFTFMEKGLNSPLHF	TRBV12-3/TRBV12-4	TRBJ1-6
CASSLKTALGTDTQYF	TRBV5-1	TRBJ2-3
CASSLAPGSGKQFF	TRBV7-8	TRBJ2-1
CASSFRQGLGEQYF	TRBV11-2	TRBJ2-7
CASSHSTEQFF	TRBV6-2/TRBV6-3	TRBJ2-1
CASSLSPLKTQYF	TRBV7-7	TRBJ2-5
CASSARQGANGYTF	TRBV12-3/TRBV12-4	TRBJ1-2
CASSDIAGYYGYTF	TRBV10-2	TRBJ1-2
CASSLYRGLGLTEAFF	TRBV14	TRBJ1-1
CSASNPSGNTIYF	TRBV20-1	TRBJ1-3
CASSSRTGTSGNEQFF	TRBV7-6	TRBJ2-1
CASSLRTAPYGYTF	TRBV7-2	TRBJ1-2
CASRATGGPVTQYF	TRBV5-4	TRBJ2-3
CASSSTPTSGGAYTQYF	TRBV7-2	TRBJ2-3
CASSLGTGGDEQYF	TRBV18	TRBJ2-7
CSARRGQAFNEKLFF	TRBV20-1	TRBJ1-4
CASSGRSPDTQYF	TRBV7-3	TRBJ2-3
CASRGFPDSPKETQYF	TRBV28	TRBJ2-5
CAISEGALGLSSYEQYF	TRBV10-3	TRBJ2-7
CASRTGVSTDTQYF	TRBV30	TRBJ2-3